A selection of T cell receptor beta chains follows, all from one sample in a study of blood T cell repertoires in COVID-19. This table comes from immunoSEQ multiplex PCR, and its TCRdb copy is limited to in-frame clones, with some not included. The sample lists about 440,000 clones; roughly 85% were seen once. Sequencing used PBMCs or T cells enriched from blood (not recorded which). The receptors stem from a woman aged 18-35 years with acute COVID-19. Each CDR3 is given without its conserved first and last residue.

J,length,V,CDR3
TRBJ1-1,12,TRBV29-1,SVALRGDGTEAF
TRBJ1-5,10,TRBV19,ASSGQEQPQH
TRBJ2-5,10,TRBV21-1,ASSDPGLAAY
TRBJ2-5,12,TRBV7-2,ASSNSGTQETQY
TRBJ2-7,13,TRBV5-1,ASSLDGTGLRGQY
TRBJ2-7,10,TRBV29-1,SVEQGASGQY
TRBJ1-1,11,TRBV12-5,ASGLPSGTEAF
TRBJ2-2,12,TRBV28,ASTGTTNTGELF
TRBJ1-5,13,TRBV19,ATTLQGASGQPQH
TRBJ2-7,14,TRBV9,ASSVEQSGSIYEQY
TRBJ1-1,11,TRBV5-1,ASSLGTGNEAF
TRBJ1-2,13,TRBV15,ATSRDTTGTTGYT
TRBJ2-2,12,TRBV19,ASKEGEYTGELF
TRBJ2-2,14,TRBV7-6,ASSLVDRGRTGELF
TRBJ2-7,11,TRBV7-9,ASSLGRRDEQY
TRBJ2-1,15,TRBV4-1,ASSQVSLGRIDNEQF
TRBJ1-2,11,TRBV7-9,ASSQSGAYGYT
TRBJ2-7,11,TRBV5-5,ASSLFTVQEQY
TRBJ1-4,12,TRBV5-1,ASSKGQGAEKLF
TRBJ2-1,14,TRBV2,ASSESSDRVRNEQF
TRBJ2-1,11,TRBV2,ASRPGQYNEQF
TRBJ1-3,11,TRBV19,ASTDRDTRTIY
TRBJ1-2,11,TRBV29-1,SVEGQGVYGYT
TRBJ1-6,15,TRBV19,ASSSGTGGANNSPLH
TRBJ1-5,11,TRBV9,ASSVRGDQPQH
TRBJ2-5,14,TRBV6-5,ASSYGGPGALETQY
TRBJ2-1,17,TRBV20-1,SASRPTSGGGNSYNEQF
TRBJ2-3,11,TRBV10-2,ASWEGTGDTQY
TRBJ2-4,11,TRBV7-9,ASSSPTGNIQY
TRBJ1-1,13,TRBV7-9,ASSFDRDRNTEAF
TRBJ2-7,13,TRBV27,ASSLGGGFGYEQY
TRBJ2-7,10,TRBV7-9,ASSRTIYEQY
TRBJ1-1,12,TRBV11-2,ASSLSQMNTEAF
TRBJ1-3,12,TRBV7-9,ASSDTGAGNTIY
TRBJ2-5,11,TRBV5-8,ASSLSGLQTQY
TRBJ1-1,13,TRBV5-4,ASSGTGLLNTEAF
TRBJ2-2,12,TRBV29-1,SAATGVNTGELF
TRBJ2-3,13,TRBV6-5,ASSYSGKRTDTQY
TRBJ1-4,12,TRBV3-1/TRBV3-2,ASSQEGENEKLF
TRBJ2-1,11,TRBV19,ASSIGLLNEQF
TRBJ1-5,14,TRBV6-2/TRBV6-3,ASSYVAAPFNQPQH
TRBJ2-7,15,TRBV28,ASSLYRLAGGTYEQY
TRBJ1-6,12,TRBV19,ASSPRGQYTPLH
TRBJ1-3,15,TRBV25-1,ASSEYYESFSGNTIY
TRBJ2-5,15,TRBV2,ASSETASGGYQETQY
TRBJ1-3,9,TRBV7-8,ASSPKNTIY
TRBJ1-1,13,TRBV13,ASSPWGHRNTEAF
TRBJ1-4,12,TRBV6-5,ASNPTGGNEKLF
TRBJ2-7,10,TRBV7-3,ASSAQGEEQY
TRBJ2-4,13,TRBV18,ASSPPGMAKNIQY
TRBJ2-3,15,TRBV4-1,ASSQVLAGGSADTQY
TRBJ1-4,12,TRBV5-6,ASSFPGGDEKLF
TRBJ2-5,12,TRBV20-1,SASPGQDQETQY
TRBJ1-2,12,TRBV19,ASTRDRGHSGYT
TRBJ2-5,14,TRBV12-5,ASGSGLAGVVETQY
TRBJ1-5,12,TRBV11-2,ASSLEAGGEPQH
TRBJ1-2,10,TRBV3-1/TRBV3-2,ASSSVDYGYT